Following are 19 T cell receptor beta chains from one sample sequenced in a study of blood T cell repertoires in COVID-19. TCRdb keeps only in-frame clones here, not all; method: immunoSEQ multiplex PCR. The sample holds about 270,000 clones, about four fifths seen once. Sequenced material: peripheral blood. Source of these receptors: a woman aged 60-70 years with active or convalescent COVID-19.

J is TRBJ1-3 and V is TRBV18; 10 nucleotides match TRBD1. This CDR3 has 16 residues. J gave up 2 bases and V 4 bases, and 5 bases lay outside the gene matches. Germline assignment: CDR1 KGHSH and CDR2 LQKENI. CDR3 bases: TGTGCCAGCTCACTACCGGGACAGGGGCCTGGAAACACCATATATTTT. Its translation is CASSLPGQGPGNTIYF.

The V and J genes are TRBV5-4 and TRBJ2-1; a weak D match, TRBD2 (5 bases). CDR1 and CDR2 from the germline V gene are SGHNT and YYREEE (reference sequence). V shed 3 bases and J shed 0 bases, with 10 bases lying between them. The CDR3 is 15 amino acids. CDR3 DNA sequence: TGTGCCAGCAGCTCCGGACTCAGCTCCTACAATGAGCAGTTCTTC. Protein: CASSSGLSSYNEQFF.

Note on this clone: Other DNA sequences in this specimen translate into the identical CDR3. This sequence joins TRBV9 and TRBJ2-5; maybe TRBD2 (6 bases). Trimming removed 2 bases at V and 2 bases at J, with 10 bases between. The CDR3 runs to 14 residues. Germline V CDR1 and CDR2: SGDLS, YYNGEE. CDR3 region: CASSVGGGQETQYF. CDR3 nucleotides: TGTGCCAGCAGCGTGGGTGGGGGGCAAGAGACCCAGTACTTC.

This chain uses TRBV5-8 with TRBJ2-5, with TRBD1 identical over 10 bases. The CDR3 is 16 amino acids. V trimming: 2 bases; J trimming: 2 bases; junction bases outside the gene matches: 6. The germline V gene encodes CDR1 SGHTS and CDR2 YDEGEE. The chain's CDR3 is CASSFTTGGGQETQYF. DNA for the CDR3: TGTGCCAGCAGCTTCACGACAGGGGGCGGACAAGAGACCCAGTACTTC.

The CDR3 DNA is TGTGCCAGTTCTTCCCTCCGGGACTGGGGCGACATATGGGGAGCTTTCTTT. Translation: CASSSLRDWGDIWGAFF. The gene calls are TRBV5-6 and TRBJ1-1; maybe TRBD1 (5 bases). The CDR3 spans 17 residues. Germline-derived CDR1 and CDR2 are SGHDT and YYEEEE. Trimming left V 8 bases short and J 10 bases short, with 33 bases between.

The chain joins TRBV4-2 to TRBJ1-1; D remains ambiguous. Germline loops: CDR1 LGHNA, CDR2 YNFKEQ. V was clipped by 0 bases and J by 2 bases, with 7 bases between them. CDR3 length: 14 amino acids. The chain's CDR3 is CASSQDRGNTEAFF. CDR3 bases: TGTGCCAGCAGCCAAGATCGGGGAAACACTGAAGCTTTCTTT.

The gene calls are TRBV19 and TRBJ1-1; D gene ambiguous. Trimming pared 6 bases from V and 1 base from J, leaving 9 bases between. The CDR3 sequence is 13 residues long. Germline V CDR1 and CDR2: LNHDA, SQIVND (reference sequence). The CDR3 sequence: CASSTVQNTEAFF. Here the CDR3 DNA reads TGTGCCAGTAGCACCGTACAGAACACTGAAGCTTTCTTT.

CDR3 region: CASSPETGSSTDTQYF. CDR3 nucleotides: TGTGCCAGCAGCCCGGAGACAGGGTCTAGCACAGATACGCAGTATTTT. The V gene is TRBV3-1 (or the pseudogene TRBV3-2), the J gene TRBJ2-3; 7 nucleotides align to TRBD1. The CDR3 has 16 residues. The V and J ends lost 4 bases and 0 bases, in that order; junction bases with no gene match: 7. The V gene's germline CDR1 is LGHDT and CDR2 YNNKEL (reference sequence).

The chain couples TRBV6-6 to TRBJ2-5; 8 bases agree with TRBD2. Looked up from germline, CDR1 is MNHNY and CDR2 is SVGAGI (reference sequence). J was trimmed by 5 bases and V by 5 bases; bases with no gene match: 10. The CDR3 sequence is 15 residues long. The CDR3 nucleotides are TGTGCCAGCAGTCTGAACGGGGGGGCCCCTGAGACCCAGTACTTC. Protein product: CASSLNGGAPETQYF.

CDR3 sequence (DNA): TGTGCCAGCAGTTCGCGGGGGCTGGCTGGCTACACCTTC. It translates to CASSSRGLAGYTF. V usage is TRBV12-3 or TRBV12-4 and J usage is TRBJ1-2; TRBD1 is a possible D gene (6 bases). The CDR3 consists of 13 residues. The V and J ends lost 4 bases and 7 bases respectively, with 13 bases between them.

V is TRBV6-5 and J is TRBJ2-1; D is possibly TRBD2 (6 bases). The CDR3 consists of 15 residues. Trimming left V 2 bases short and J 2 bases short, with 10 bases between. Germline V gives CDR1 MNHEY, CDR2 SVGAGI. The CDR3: CASSYPGDPYNEQFF. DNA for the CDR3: TGTGCCAGCAGTTACCCGGGGGACCCCTACAATGAGCAGTTCTTC.

The CDR3 bases are TGTGCCAGCAGTTACGAGAGGACAGGGGCCTATGGCTACACCTTC. It yields the protein CASSYERTGAYGYTF. The J gene is TRBJ1-2, the V gene TRBV6-5; 9 nucleotides agree with TRBD1. This CDR3 spans 15 amino acids. Germline trimming cut 2 bases from V and 4 bases from J; bases unmatched to any gene: 5. Per the germline V gene, CDR1 is MNHEY and CDR2 is SVGAGI.

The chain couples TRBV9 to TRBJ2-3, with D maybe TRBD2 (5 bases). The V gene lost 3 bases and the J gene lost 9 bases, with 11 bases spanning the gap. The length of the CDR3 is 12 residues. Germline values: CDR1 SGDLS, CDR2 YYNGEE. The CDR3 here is CASSGTSPTQYF. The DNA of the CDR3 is TGTGCCAGCAGCGGCACTAGTCCGACGCAGTATTTT.

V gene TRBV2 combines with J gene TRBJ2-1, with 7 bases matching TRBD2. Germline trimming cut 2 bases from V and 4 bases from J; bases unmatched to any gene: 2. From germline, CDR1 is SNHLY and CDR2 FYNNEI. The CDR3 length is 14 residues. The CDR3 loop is CASSESGGYNEQFF. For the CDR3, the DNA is TGTGCCAGCAGTGAATCGGGGGGTTACAATGAGCAGTTCTTC.

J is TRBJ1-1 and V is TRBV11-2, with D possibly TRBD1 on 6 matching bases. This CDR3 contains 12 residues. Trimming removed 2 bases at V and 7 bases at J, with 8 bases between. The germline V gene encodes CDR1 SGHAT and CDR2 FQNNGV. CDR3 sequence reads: CASSLNRVEAFF. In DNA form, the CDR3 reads TGTGCCAGCAGCTTAAACAGGGTTGAAGCTTTCTTT.

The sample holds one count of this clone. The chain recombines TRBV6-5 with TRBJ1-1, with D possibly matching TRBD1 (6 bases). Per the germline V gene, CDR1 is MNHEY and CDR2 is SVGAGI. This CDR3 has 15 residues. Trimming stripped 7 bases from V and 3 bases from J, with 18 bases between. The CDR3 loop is CASTYTGWGDTEAFF. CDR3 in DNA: TGTGCCAGCACCTATACAGGGTGGGGCGACACTGAAGCTTTCTTT.

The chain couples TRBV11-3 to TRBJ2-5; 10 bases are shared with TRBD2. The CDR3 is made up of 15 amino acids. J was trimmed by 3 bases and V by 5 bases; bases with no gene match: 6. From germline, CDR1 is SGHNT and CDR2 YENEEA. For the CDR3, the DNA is TGTGCCAGCAGCAGAGAACTAGCGGGGAAAGAGACCCAGTACTTC. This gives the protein CASSRELAGKETQYF.

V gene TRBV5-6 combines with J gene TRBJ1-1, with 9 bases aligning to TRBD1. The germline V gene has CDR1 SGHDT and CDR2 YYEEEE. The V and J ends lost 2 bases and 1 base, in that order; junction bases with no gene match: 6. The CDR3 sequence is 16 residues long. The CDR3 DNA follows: TGTGCCAGCAGCTTACAGGGGGCTATGACGAACACTGAAGCTTTCTTT. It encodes CASSLQGAMTNTEAFF.

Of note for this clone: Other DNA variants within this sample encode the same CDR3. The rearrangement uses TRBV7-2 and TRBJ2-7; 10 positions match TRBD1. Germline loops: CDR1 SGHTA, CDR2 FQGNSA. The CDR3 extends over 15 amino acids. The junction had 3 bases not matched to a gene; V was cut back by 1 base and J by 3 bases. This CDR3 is CASSLGTGGGYEQYF. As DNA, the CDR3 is TGTGCCAGCAGCTTAGGGACAGGGGGAGGCTACGAGCAGTACTTC.